The table lists the clone carrying this T cell receptor (beta chain) with a few counts. No antigen is known for it. This record comes from a study of beta chain features in type 1 diabetes. Study results and caveats: Across all four CD4+ subsets, people with type 1 diabetes showed modestly shorter TCRB CDR3s.

Germline V gene data show CDR1 as SNHLY and CDR2 as FYNNEI. This CDR3 contains 14 residues. After removal of 7 bases from V and 4 bases from J, the junction contained 3 bases not matched to a gene. Sequenced material consisted of expressed TCRB transcripts (all of the isolated RNA was reverse transcribed). Clones were read by immunoSEQ multiplex PCR, and TCRdb kept only the in-frame ones, dropping some. The table shows 300,000 to 400,000 clones, with over 7% occurring only once. This clonotype was obtained from a man in his thirties or forties with type 1 diabetes. The sequenced sample consisted of central memory CD4+ T cells from blood. This chain joins TRBV2 and TRBJ1-6; 8 nucleotides line up with TRBD1. DNA of the CDR3: TGTGCCAGCACCCGACAGGGGTATAATTCACCCCTCCACTTT. This sequence encodes CASTRQGYNSPLHF.